This is a list of T cell receptor beta chains from one sample in a study of blood T cell repertoires in COVID-19. Method: immunoSEQ multiplex PCR; TCRdb's copy keeps in-frame clones and lacks some. The data show a few hundred thousand clones, roughly 86% seen once. Material for sequencing was PBMCs or T cells enriched from blood (not recorded which). These TCRs come from a man aged 18-30 years with acute COVID-19. The CDR3 runs from the conserved cysteine through the conserved F or W. The order of the fields is V gene, CDR3 length, D gene, clone size, J gene, CDR3 DNA, CDR3 protein. A D gene is named only where the DNA matches it firmly. Clone size is not always given. Where it is, it says once, few, many or a class for expanded clones.

TRBV19,15,TRBD1,-,TRBJ2-1,TGTGCCAGTAGTCGGACAGGGAGCCCTTACAATGAGCAGTTCTTC,CASSRTGSPYNEQFF
TRBV19,14,-,-,TRBJ2-1,TGTGCCAGTAGGGTCGGTCTAGCTGCCAATGAGCAGTTCTTC,CASRVGLAANEQFF
TRBV3-1/TRBV3-2,18,TRBD1,-,TRBJ2-2,TGTGCCAGCAGCCAAGAGAGACAGGGATGGGTTCACACCGGGGAGCTGTTTTTT,CASSQERQGWVHTGELFF
TRBV19,13,-,once,TRBJ1-2,TGTGCCAGTAGCGGACAGTGGGTCTATGGCTACACCTTC,CASSGQWVYGYTF
TRBV6-5,15,-,-,TRBJ2-1,TGTGCCAGCAGTTACTCGAGGGGGTTCGGCAATGAGCAGTTCTTC,CASSYSRGFGNEQFF
TRBV19,15,-,-,TRBJ2-2,TGTGCCAGTAGTAGACAGGGCGGGGACACCGGGGAGCTGTTTTTT,CASSRQGGDTGELFF
TRBV4-1,16,-,-,TRBJ2-1,TGCGCCAGCAGCCGGACGGGCGGAGGGGAGTACAATGAGCAGTTCTTC,CASSRTGGGEYNEQFF
TRBV27,16,TRBD1,-,TRBJ2-3,TGTGCCAGCACCACAGGGGACAGGGGTTCCACAGATACGCAGTATTTT,CASTTGDRGSTDTQYF
TRBV20-1,17,TRBD2,-,TRBJ2-5,TGCAGTGCTAGTCGGACTAGCGGGAAGGGAAAAAAAGAGACCCAGTACTTC,CSASRTSGKGKKETQYF
TRBV2,15,TRBD2,-,TRBJ2-7,TGTGCCAGCAGGGAGACTAGCGGGAGAGCCTACGAGCAGTACTTC,CASRETSGRAYEQYF
TRBV7-8,16,TRBD2,-,TRBJ2-1,TGTGCCAGCAGCCCTACTCGGACTAGCGGGAGGGTAGAGCAGTTCTTC,CASSPTRTSGRVEQFF
TRBV4-1,15,-,-,TRBJ2-7,TGCGCCAGCAGCCAAGCCAGCGCCGTCTCCTACGAGCAGTACTTC,CASSQASAVSYEQYF
TRBV28,12,-,-,TRBJ2-7,TGTGCCAGCATCGGGAATTCCTACGAGCAGTACTTC,CASIGNSYEQYF